Listed below are T cell receptor beta chains from one sample, sequenced in a study of shared clonotypes between healthy human individuals. Profiled with immunoSEQ multiplex PCR; TCRdb holds only in-frame clones, not every one. The sample carries just over 95,000 clones, roughly two thirds recorded once. The sample comprised memory CD8+ T cells sorted from blood. These receptor sequences come from a man younger than 45 in good health. Each CDR3 is given with its conserved first and last residue. The order of the fields is D gene, V gene, CDR3 length, J gene, clone size, CDR3 protein, CDR3 DNA. A D gene is named only where the DNA matches it firmly. Clone size appears in some rows only: once, few, many, or a class for an expanded clone.

d_call: -
v_call: TRBV7-8
cdr3_length: 18
j_call: TRBJ1-5
clone_size: few
cdr3_aa: CASSAGDLGPYSNQPQHF
cdr3_nt: TGTGCCAGCTCCGCGGGGGACCTCGGACCGTATAGCAATCAGCCCCAGCATTTT

d_call: -
v_call: TRBV5-1
cdr3_length: 14
j_call: TRBJ2-1
clone_size: -
cdr3_aa: CASSLVDGNNEQFF
cdr3_nt: TGCGCCAGCAGCTTGGTGGACGGAAACAATGAGCAGTTCTTC

d_call: TRBD2
v_call: TRBV4-1
cdr3_length: 19
j_call: TRBJ2-1
clone_size: -
cdr3_aa: CASSRIGGSGGSSYNEQFF
cdr3_nt: TGCGCCAGCAGCCGTATAGGCGGGTCGGGGGGGAGCTCCTACAATGAGCAGTTCTTC

d_call: -
v_call: TRBV19
cdr3_length: 17
j_call: TRBJ2-6
clone_size: -
cdr3_aa: CASSPFMTQSRANVLTF
cdr3_nt: TGTGCCAGTAGTCCGTTTATGACACAAAGTCGGGCCAACGTCCTGACTTTC

d_call: -
v_call: TRBV11-1
cdr3_length: 13
j_call: TRBJ1-1
clone_size: -
cdr3_aa: CASSLPGGVAAFF
cdr3_nt: TGTGCCAGCAGCTTACCCGGTGGGGTGGCCGCTTTCTTT

d_call: TRBD1
v_call: TRBV5-8
cdr3_length: 14
j_call: TRBJ2-7
clone_size: -
cdr3_aa: CASSLWDRDYEQYF
cdr3_nt: TGTGCCAGCAGCTTGTGGGACAGGGACTACGAGCAGTACTTC

d_call: -
v_call: TRBV25-1
cdr3_length: 13
j_call: TRBJ2-7
clone_size: -
cdr3_aa: CASSPGISYEQYF
cdr3_nt: TGTGCCAGCAGTCCCGGGATCTCCTACGAGCAGTACTTC

d_call: -
v_call: TRBV5-6
cdr3_length: 13
j_call: TRBJ2-5
clone_size: -
cdr3_aa: CASSLSAGETQYF
cdr3_nt: TGTGCCAGCAGCTTGTCTGCGGGAGAGACCCAGTACTTC

d_call: -
v_call: TRBV19
cdr3_length: 16
j_call: TRBJ2-2
clone_size: -
cdr3_aa: CASTPWVTGRTGELFF
cdr3_nt: TGTGCCAGTACCCCATGGGTTACGGGACGTACCGGGGAGCTGTTTTTT

d_call: -
v_call: TRBV7-9
cdr3_length: 18
j_call: TRBJ2-6
clone_size: -
cdr3_aa: CASSLDLEMSSGANVLTF
cdr3_nt: TGTGCCAGCAGCTTAGATTTGGAGATGAGCTCTGGGGCCAACGTCCTGACTTTC

d_call: TRBD2
v_call: TRBV13
cdr3_length: 19
j_call: TRBJ2-6
clone_size: medium-sized
cdr3_aa: CASSPTSALPFSGANVLTF
cdr3_nt: TGTGCCAGCAGCCCAACTAGCGCCCTCCCGTTCTCTGGGGCCAACGTCCTGACTTTC

d_call: -
v_call: TRBV28
cdr3_length: 12
j_call: TRBJ2-3
clone_size: once
cdr3_aa: CASSLWGDTQYF
cdr3_nt: TGTGCCAGCAGTTTATGGGGAGATACGCAGTATTTT

d_call: TRBD2
v_call: TRBV9
cdr3_length: 16
j_call: TRBJ2-1
clone_size: -
cdr3_aa: CASSPGLAGVFNEQFF
cdr3_nt: TGTGCCAGCTCGCCGGGACTAGCGGGAGTCTTCAATGAGCAGTTCTTC

d_call: TRBD1
v_call: TRBV5-1
cdr3_length: 16
j_call: TRBJ2-7
clone_size: -
cdr3_aa: CASSLTGTGNIYEQYF
cdr3_nt: TGCGCCAGCAGCTTGACCGGGACAGGGAATATCTACGAGCAGTACTTC

d_call: -
v_call: TRBV25-1
cdr3_length: 13
j_call: TRBJ2-7
clone_size: -
cdr3_aa: CASRDSNSYEQYF
cdr3_nt: TGTGCCAGCAGGGACAGCAACTCCTACGAGCAGTACTTC

d_call: -
v_call: TRBV7-9
cdr3_length: 17
j_call: TRBJ2-1
clone_size: once
cdr3_aa: CASSSTVRGTSAYEQFF
cdr3_nt: TGTGCCAGCAGCTCAACCGTTAGAGGGACTTCCGCCTACGAGCAGTTCTTC

d_call: TRBD2
v_call: TRBV5-4
cdr3_length: 17
j_call: TRBJ2-3
clone_size: -
cdr3_aa: CASSSPSGKVGTDTQYF
cdr3_nt: TGTGCCAGCAGCTCCCCTAGCGGGAAGGTTGGCACAGATACGCAGTATTTT

d_call: -
v_call: TRBV11-2
cdr3_length: 12
j_call: TRBJ1-2
clone_size: -
cdr3_aa: CASSADNYGYTF
cdr3_nt: TGTGCCAGCAGCGCCGACAACTATGGCTACACCTTC

d_call: -
v_call: TRBV10-1
cdr3_length: 12
j_call: TRBJ2-1
clone_size: -
cdr3_aa: CASSENYNEQFF
cdr3_nt: TGCGCCAGCAGTGAGAACTACAATGAGCAGTTCTTC

d_call: TRBD2
v_call: TRBV11-2
cdr3_length: 17
j_call: TRBJ2-5
clone_size: -
cdr3_aa: CASSPQGLAGGRETQYF
cdr3_nt: TGTGCCAGCAGCCCCCAGGGGCTAGCGGGAGGTCGGGAGACCCAGTACTTC

d_call: -
v_call: TRBV4-3
cdr3_length: 16
j_call: TRBJ2-7
clone_size: -
cdr3_aa: CASSQGAPGLSYEQYF
cdr3_nt: TGCGCCAGCAGCCAAGGGGCCCCCGGACTATCCTACGAGCAGTACTTC

d_call: -
v_call: TRBV5-5
cdr3_length: 17
j_call: TRBJ2-1
clone_size: -
cdr3_aa: CASSLFYPGRPNNEQFF
cdr3_nt: TGTGCCAGCAGCTTGTTCTATCCGGGTCGCCCGAACAATGAGCAGTTCTTC

d_call: -
v_call: TRBV9
cdr3_length: 19
j_call: TRBJ2-1
clone_size: -
cdr3_aa: CASSVATEAGFPRDNEQFF
cdr3_nt: TGTGCCAGCAGCGTAGCTACGGAGGCGGGGTTCCCGAGGGACAATGAGCAGTTCTTC

d_call: -
v_call: TRBV7-9
cdr3_length: 13
j_call: TRBJ2-1
clone_size: -
cdr3_aa: CASRESPYNEQFF
cdr3_nt: TGTGCCAGCAGGGAGTCACCCTACAATGAGCAGTTCTTC

d_call: -
v_call: TRBV27
cdr3_length: 14
j_call: TRBJ2-7
clone_size: -
cdr3_aa: CASSRSGRTNEQYF
cdr3_nt: TGTGCCAGCAGTAGGTCTGGCAGAACAAACGAGCAGTACTTC

d_call: TRBD1
v_call: TRBV28
cdr3_length: 14
j_call: TRBJ1-2
clone_size: -
cdr3_aa: CASSYTRGFYGYTF
cdr3_nt: TGTGCCAGCAGTTATACCAGGGGGTTTTATGGCTACACCTTC

d_call: -
v_call: TRBV5-4
cdr3_length: 13
j_call: TRBJ2-1
clone_size: few
cdr3_aa: CASSFTGPNEQFF
cdr3_nt: TGTGCCAGCAGCTTTACAGGGCCCAATGAGCAGTTCTTC

d_call: -
v_call: TRBV28
cdr3_length: 15
j_call: TRBJ1-5
clone_size: -
cdr3_aa: CASSLLEPGNQPQHF
cdr3_nt: TGTGCCAGCAGTTTATTGGAACCAGGGAATCAGCCCCAGCATTTT

d_call: TRBD1
v_call: TRBV2
cdr3_length: 16
j_call: TRBJ1-4
clone_size: -
cdr3_aa: CASSETVDRGSVKLFF
cdr3_nt: TGTGCCAGCAGTGAAACGGTGGACAGGGGTAGCGTAAAACTGTTTTTT

d_call: TRBD1
v_call: TRBV28
cdr3_length: 15
j_call: TRBJ1-5
clone_size: -
cdr3_aa: CASSLRTGVNQPQHF
cdr3_nt: TGTGCCAGCAGTTTACGGACAGGGGTCAATCAGCCCCAGCATTTT

d_call: -
v_call: TRBV25-1
cdr3_length: 17
j_call: TRBJ2-1
clone_size: -
cdr3_aa: CASSQLEGGGFYNEQFF
cdr3_nt: TGTGCCAGCAGTCAGTTAGAGGGGGGTGGATTTTACAATGAGCAGTTCTTC

d_call: TRBD2
v_call: TRBV7-8
cdr3_length: 15
j_call: TRBJ2-7
clone_size: -
cdr3_aa: CASRRLAGEYYEQYF
cdr3_nt: TGTGCCAGCAGGAGACTAGCGGGAGAATACTACGAGCAGTACTTC

d_call: -
v_call: TRBV6-6
cdr3_length: 15
j_call: TRBJ1-5
clone_size: -
cdr3_aa: CASSPGQQNNQPQHF
cdr3_nt: TGTGCCAGCAGTCCTGGACAACAGAACAATCAGCCCCAGCATTTT

d_call: -
v_call: TRBV2
cdr3_length: 13
j_call: TRBJ2-1
clone_size: -
cdr3_aa: CASSEDRGMVQFF
cdr3_nt: TGTGCCAGCAGTGAGGACCGGGGGATGGTGCAGTTCTTC

d_call: TRBD1
v_call: TRBV28
cdr3_length: 12
j_call: TRBJ1-2
clone_size: -
cdr3_aa: CASKTGVRGYTF
cdr3_nt: TGTGCCAGCAAAACAGGGGTCCGGGGCTACACCTTC

d_call: -
v_call: TRBV28
cdr3_length: 13
j_call: TRBJ1-3
clone_size: few
cdr3_aa: CASSRQALGTIYF
cdr3_nt: TGTGCCAGCAGTCGACAGGCGCTTGGCACCATATATTTT

d_call: TRBD2
v_call: TRBV7-3
cdr3_length: 15
j_call: TRBJ2-7
clone_size: many
cdr3_aa: CASSFDSPAGDEQYF
cdr3_nt: TGTGCCAGCAGTTTTGACAGCCCCGCGGGGGACGAGCAGTACTTC

d_call: -
v_call: TRBV4-1
cdr3_length: 13
j_call: TRBJ2-7
clone_size: -
cdr3_aa: CASSQDQAWEQYF
cdr3_nt: TGCGCCAGCAGCCAAGATCAGGCTTGGGAGCAGTACTTC

d_call: TRBD2
v_call: TRBV9
cdr3_length: 14
j_call: TRBJ2-7
clone_size: -
cdr3_aa: CASSASGTSVEQYF
cdr3_nt: TGTGCCAGCAGCGCTTCCGGGACTAGCGTCGAGCAGTACTTC

d_call: -
v_call: TRBV10-2
cdr3_length: 14
j_call: TRBJ1-5
clone_size: many
cdr3_aa: CASSEDGGRQPQHF
cdr3_nt: TGCGCCAGCAGTGAGGATGGGGGGCGTCAGCCCCAGCATTTT

d_call: TRBD2
v_call: TRBV28
cdr3_length: 14
j_call: TRBJ2-7
clone_size: -
cdr3_aa: CASSSGTSRYEQYF
cdr3_nt: TGTGCCAGCAGTTCCGGGACTAGTCGGTACGAGCAGTACTTC

d_call: -
v_call: TRBV7-3
cdr3_length: 14
j_call: TRBJ2-2
clone_size: few
cdr3_aa: CASSFSGLTGELFF
cdr3_nt: TGTGCCAGCAGCTTTTCGGGCCTTACCGGGGAGCTGTTTTTT

d_call: TRBD1
v_call: TRBV6-1
cdr3_length: 15
j_call: TRBJ2-2
clone_size: many
cdr3_aa: CASSESSGGTGELFF
cdr3_nt: TGTGCCAGCAGTGAGAGCTCAGGGGGCACCGGGGAGCTGTTTTTT

d_call: TRBD2
v_call: TRBV6-1
cdr3_length: 17
j_call: TRBJ2-7
clone_size: few
cdr3_aa: CASSEARGLAVGYEQYF
cdr3_nt: TGTGCCAGCAGTGAAGCGCGGGGACTAGCGGTGGGGTACGAGCAGTACTTC

d_call: -
v_call: TRBV6-5
cdr3_length: 11
j_call: TRBJ2-3
clone_size: -
cdr3_aa: CASSLRDTQYF
cdr3_nt: TGTGCCAGCAGTCTCCGAGATACGCAGTATTTT

d_call: TRBD1
v_call: TRBV28
cdr3_length: 15
j_call: TRBJ1-1
clone_size: -
cdr3_aa: CASSFPQGAYTEAFF
cdr3_nt: TGTGCCAGCAGTTTTCCTCAGGGGGCGTACACTGAAGCTTTCTTT

d_call: -
v_call: TRBV7-9
cdr3_length: 14
j_call: TRBJ2-7
clone_size: medium-sized
cdr3_aa: CASSDSLTTYEQYF
cdr3_nt: TGTGCCAGCAGCGATTCTCTGACTACCTACGAGCAGTACTTC

d_call: -
v_call: TRBV11-3
cdr3_length: 18
j_call: TRBJ2-7
clone_size: -
cdr3_aa: CASRARETEGDEHYEQYF
cdr3_nt: TGTGCCAGCAGAGCTAGGGAGACGGAGGGCGATGAACACTACGAGCAGTACTTC

d_call: -
v_call: TRBV5-1
cdr3_length: 15
j_call: TRBJ1-3
clone_size: -
cdr3_aa: CASSTQPRSGNTIYF
cdr3_nt: TGCGCCAGCAGCACGCAGCCCCGCTCTGGAAACACCATATATTTT

d_call: TRBD1
v_call: TRBV18
cdr3_length: 16
j_call: TRBJ1-4
clone_size: -
cdr3_aa: CASSHPSQGRAEKLFF
cdr3_nt: TGTGCCAGCTCACACCCTTCACAGGGGAGGGCTGAAAAACTGTTTTTT

d_call: -
v_call: TRBV6-5
cdr3_length: 13
j_call: TRBJ1-5
clone_size: once
cdr3_aa: CASSYSGDQPQHF
cdr3_nt: TGTGCCAGCAGTTACTCAGGGGATCAGCCCCAGCATTTT

d_call: -
v_call: TRBV5-1
cdr3_length: 14
j_call: TRBJ2-3
clone_size: -
cdr3_aa: CASSLRLDTDTQYF
cdr3_nt: TGCGCCAGCAGCTTGCGTCTGGACACAGATACGCAGTATTTT

d_call: -
v_call: TRBV6-1
cdr3_length: 14
j_call: TRBJ2-7
clone_size: many
cdr3_aa: CASSEGDGSYEQYF
cdr3_nt: TGTGCCAGCAGTGAAGGAGACGGCTCCTACGAGCAGTACTTC

d_call: -
v_call: TRBV6-1
cdr3_length: 11
j_call: TRBJ1-2
clone_size: few
cdr3_aa: CASSESYGYTF
cdr3_nt: TGTGCCAGCAGTGAGAGCTATGGCTACACCTTC